The source of this T cell receptor (beta chain) is a study of CD8+CD57+ T cells in acquired aplastic anemia (dated by TCRdb to 2017 to 2018). Background on the whole study: A mean of approximately 3 ug of DNA, ranging from roughly 0.19 to 30 ug, was extracted from sorted CD4+ and CD8+ cells. CD8+CD57+ expansion was defined as a frequency above the mean frequency observed in healthy subjects. The full study reports these points: About 30 CD8+ CDR3 sequences were found to be shared between patients and controls, but these sequences appeared to be highly expressed in patients and within the immunodominant clones of the patients. No significant difference in CD8+ Simpson's diversity was found between patients and healthy controls (P=0.060).

Genomic DNA was used as template for profiling of TCR beta VDJ combinations and CDR3 sequences. TCR repertoire sequencing was run on an Illumina HiSeq 2000. The paper's processing steps were these. TRBV/TRBJ rearrangement plots, CDR3 size and DJ length profiles, and Simpson's diversity index were used to assess repertoires. Whichever DNA sequence was most abundant in the deep sequencing data was defined as the immunodominant clone. CDR3 amino acid sequences were checked for sharing between subjects and were compared against published repertoires and the VDJdb database. The public sequencing data were trimmed at Q25 with fastp and processed into clonotypes with MiXCR by TCRdb, which kept only in-frame beta chains. Identical CDR3 proteins give one entry, which carries the most common genes and DNA. What appears here as the V and J calls and clone size reflects TCRdb's work, not the paper's. The sample yields about 270,000 distinct CDR3 sequences; less than 85% were counted once. The ten largest clones capture roughly two fifths of the sample.

Measured from the cysteine to the phenylalanine, the CDR3 is 18 residues long. The only DNA kept is the CDR3, 54 bases in frame from the first base. Germline trimming amounts to 2 bases on V and 8 bases on J, with 10 as the count of junction bases outside the gene matches. The germline V gene encodes CDR1 KGHDR and CDR2 SFDVKD. For this clonotype: Its antigen is currently not known. No quality values exist for individual bases; no much larger clone is one base distant.

The patients picked for sequencing were ones in whom flow cytometry had shown an expansion of CD8+CD57+ cells. Every patient had severe acquired aplastic anemia, diagnosed using the International Study of Aplastic Anemia and Agranulocytosis and Camitta criteria. Patients had received no therapy at the time of blood sampling. In the study, sorted CD4+ and CD8+ blood T cells from patients with severe aplastic anemia and from healthy subjects underwent deep sequencing of TCR repertoires. In the USA, patient enrollment took place under clinicaltrials.gov protocols 00001620, 01623167, 00001397, 00071045, 00081523 and 00961064. Ficoll-Paque density gradient centrifugation was used to isolate peripheral blood mononuclear cells. Before DNA extraction, CD4+ and CD8+ T cells were sorted by FACS or by magnetic beads.

This sequence originates from a human donor with aplastic anemia. Sample: sorted CD4+, CD8+, or CD8+CD57+ T cells (not recorded which) from PBMCs. This sequence uses TRBV24-1 and TRBJ2-1, and TRBD2 aligns with 14 junction nucleotides. In nucleotide form, the sequence is TGTGCCACCAGTGATTCCACCGGGACTAGCGGGAGTAGGGATGAGCAGTTCTTC. The translation is CATSDSTGTSGSRDEQFF.